The subject of this entry is one T cell receptor beta chain. One entry per CDR3 protein results from TCRdb running MiXCR on the reads. The data show around 350,000 distinct CDR3 sequences, approximately 18% seen once. This entry belongs to a study of T cell repertoires in cytomegalovirus infection. This receptor was taken from a human donor in good health (CMV status not recorded). Some clones in this sample may be carry-over from other donors' samples. Specimen: PBMCs.

The CDR3 bases are TGTGCCAGCCACCCGCGACAGGGGCCTTTCGAGCAGTACTTC. Its protein is CASHPRQGPFEQYF. V is TRBV6-2 or TRBV6-3 and J is TRBJ2-7; 8 bases are shared with TRBD1. The germline V gene encodes CDR1 MNHEY and CDR2 SVGEGT. The CDR3 runs 14 residues. With V trimmed by 8 bases and J by 6 bases, 12 bases remained unmatched.